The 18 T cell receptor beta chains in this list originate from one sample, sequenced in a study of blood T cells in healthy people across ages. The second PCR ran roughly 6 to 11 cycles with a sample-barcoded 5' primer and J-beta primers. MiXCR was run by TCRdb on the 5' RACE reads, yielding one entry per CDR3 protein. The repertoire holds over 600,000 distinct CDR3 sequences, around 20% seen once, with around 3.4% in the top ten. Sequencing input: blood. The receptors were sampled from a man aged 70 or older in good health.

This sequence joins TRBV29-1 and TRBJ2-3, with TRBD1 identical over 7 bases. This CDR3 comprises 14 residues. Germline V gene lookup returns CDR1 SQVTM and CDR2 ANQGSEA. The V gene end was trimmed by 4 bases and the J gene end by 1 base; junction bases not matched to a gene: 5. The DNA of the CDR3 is TGCAGCGTTGGCGACAGGGTCGGCACAGATACGCAGTATTTT. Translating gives CSVGDRVGTDTQYF.

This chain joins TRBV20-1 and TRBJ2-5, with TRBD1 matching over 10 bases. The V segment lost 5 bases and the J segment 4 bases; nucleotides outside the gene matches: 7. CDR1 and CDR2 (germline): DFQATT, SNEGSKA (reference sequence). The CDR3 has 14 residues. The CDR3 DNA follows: TGCAGTGCTGAGACAGGGGGCGTTATAGAGACCCAGTACTTC. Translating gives CSAETGGVIETQYF.

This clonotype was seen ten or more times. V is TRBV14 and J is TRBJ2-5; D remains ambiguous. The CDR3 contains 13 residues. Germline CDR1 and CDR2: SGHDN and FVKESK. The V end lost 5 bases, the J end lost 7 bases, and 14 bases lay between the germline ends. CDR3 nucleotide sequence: TGTGCCAGCAGCGTAATGAGTAGGACGACCCAGTACTTC. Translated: CASSVMSRTTQYF.

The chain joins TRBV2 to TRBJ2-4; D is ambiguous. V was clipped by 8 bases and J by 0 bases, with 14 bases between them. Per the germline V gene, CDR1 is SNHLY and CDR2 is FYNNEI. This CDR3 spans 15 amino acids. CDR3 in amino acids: CASGDTYLAKNIQYF. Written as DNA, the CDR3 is TGTGCCAGCGGAGACACATATCTAGCCAAAAACATTCAGTACTTC.

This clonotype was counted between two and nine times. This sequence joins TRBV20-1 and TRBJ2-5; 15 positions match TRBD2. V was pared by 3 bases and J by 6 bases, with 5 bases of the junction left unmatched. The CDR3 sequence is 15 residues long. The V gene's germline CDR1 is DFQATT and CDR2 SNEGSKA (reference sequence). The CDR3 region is CSASGTSGRSKTQYF. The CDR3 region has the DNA TGCAGTGCTAGCGGGACTAGCGGGAGGTCAAAGACCCAGTACTTC.

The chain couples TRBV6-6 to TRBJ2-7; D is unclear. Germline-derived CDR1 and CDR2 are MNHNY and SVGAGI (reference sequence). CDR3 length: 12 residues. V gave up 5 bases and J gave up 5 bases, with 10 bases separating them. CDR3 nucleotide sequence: TGTGCCAGCAGTGATAAGGCCCACGAGCAGTACTTC. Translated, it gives CASSDKAHEQYF.

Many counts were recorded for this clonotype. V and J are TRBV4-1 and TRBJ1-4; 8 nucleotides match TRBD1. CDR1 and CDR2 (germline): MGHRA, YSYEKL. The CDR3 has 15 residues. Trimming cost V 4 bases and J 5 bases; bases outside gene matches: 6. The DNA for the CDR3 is TGCGCCAGCAGCCTAAAGGACAGGGAGAATGAAAAACTGTTTTTT. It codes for CASSLKDRENEKLFF.

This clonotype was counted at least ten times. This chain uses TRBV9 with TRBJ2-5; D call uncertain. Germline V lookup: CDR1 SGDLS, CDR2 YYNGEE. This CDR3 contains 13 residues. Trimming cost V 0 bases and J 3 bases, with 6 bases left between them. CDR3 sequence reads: CASSVGPEETQYF. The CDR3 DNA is TGTGCCAGCAGCGTAGGGCCCGAAGAGACCCAGTACTTC. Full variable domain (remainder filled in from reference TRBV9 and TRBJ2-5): DSGVTQTPKHLITATGQRVTLRCSPRSGDLSVYWYQQSLDQGLQFLIQYYNGEERAKGNILERFSAQQFPDLHSELNLSSLELGDSALYFCASSVGPEETQYFGPGTRLLVL.

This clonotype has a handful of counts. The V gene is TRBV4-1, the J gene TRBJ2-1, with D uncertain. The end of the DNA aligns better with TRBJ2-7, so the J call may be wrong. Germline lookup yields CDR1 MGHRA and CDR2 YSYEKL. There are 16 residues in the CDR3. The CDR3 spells CASSPAFSFSSYEQYF. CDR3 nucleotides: TGCGCCAGCAGCCCAGCATTTAGCTTTTCCTCCTACGAGCAGTACTTC.

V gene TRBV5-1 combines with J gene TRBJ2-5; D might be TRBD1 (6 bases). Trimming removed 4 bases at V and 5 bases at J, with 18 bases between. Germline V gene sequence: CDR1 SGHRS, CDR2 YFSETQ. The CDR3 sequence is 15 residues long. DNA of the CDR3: TGCGCCAGCAGCCCCGGACAGAGAGGACGGGAGACCCAGTACTTC. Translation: CASSPGQRGRETQYF.

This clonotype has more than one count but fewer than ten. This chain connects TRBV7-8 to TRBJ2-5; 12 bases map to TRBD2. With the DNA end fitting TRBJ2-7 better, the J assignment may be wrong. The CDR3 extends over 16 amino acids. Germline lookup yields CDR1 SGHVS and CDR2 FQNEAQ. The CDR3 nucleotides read TGTGCCAGCAGCAAAAGGACTAGCGGGAACGTCTACGAGCAGTACTTC. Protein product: CASSKRTSGNVYEQYF.

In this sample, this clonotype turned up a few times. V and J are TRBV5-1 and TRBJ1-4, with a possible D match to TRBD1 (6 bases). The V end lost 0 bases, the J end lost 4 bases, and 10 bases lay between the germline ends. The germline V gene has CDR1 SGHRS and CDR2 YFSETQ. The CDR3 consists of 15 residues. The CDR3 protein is CASSLAAGDNEKLFF. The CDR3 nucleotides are TGCGCCAGCAGCTTGGCGGCAGGGGATAATGAAAAACTGTTTTTT.

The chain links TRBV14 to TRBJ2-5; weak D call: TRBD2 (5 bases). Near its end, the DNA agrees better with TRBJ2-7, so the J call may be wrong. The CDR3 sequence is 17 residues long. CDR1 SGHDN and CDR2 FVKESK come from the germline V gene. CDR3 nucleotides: TGTGCCAGCAGCCAAGATGGTCTAGCCTTAAGCTCCTACGAGCAGTACTTC. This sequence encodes CASSQDGLALSSYEQYF.

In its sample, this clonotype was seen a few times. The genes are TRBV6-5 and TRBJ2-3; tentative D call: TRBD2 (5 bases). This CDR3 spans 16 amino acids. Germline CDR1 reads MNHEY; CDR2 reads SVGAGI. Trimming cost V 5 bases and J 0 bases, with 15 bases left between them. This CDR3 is CASSQTNGGSTDTQYF. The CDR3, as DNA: TGTGCCAGCAGTCAGACTAACGGAGGAAGCACAGATACGCAGTATTTT.

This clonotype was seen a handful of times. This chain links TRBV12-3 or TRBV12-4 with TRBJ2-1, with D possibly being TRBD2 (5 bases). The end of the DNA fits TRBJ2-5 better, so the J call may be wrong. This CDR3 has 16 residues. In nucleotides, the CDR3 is TGTGCCAGCAGTTTACAAGGGAGCGGAAGGTTTGAGACCCAGTACTTC. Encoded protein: CASSLQGSGRFETQYF.

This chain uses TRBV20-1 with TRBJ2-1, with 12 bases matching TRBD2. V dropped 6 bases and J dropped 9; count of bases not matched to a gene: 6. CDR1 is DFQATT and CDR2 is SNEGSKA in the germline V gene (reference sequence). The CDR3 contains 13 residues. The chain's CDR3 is CSALKLAGGEQFF. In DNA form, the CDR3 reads TGCAGTGCCCTGAAACTAGCGGGAGGTGAGCAGTTCTTC.

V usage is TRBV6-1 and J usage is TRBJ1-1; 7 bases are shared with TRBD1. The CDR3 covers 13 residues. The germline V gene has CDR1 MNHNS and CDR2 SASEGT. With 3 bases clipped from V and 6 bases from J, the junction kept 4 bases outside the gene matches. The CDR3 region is CASSEITGAEAFF. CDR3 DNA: TGTGCCAGCAGTGAGATAACAGGGGCTGAAGCTTTCTTT.

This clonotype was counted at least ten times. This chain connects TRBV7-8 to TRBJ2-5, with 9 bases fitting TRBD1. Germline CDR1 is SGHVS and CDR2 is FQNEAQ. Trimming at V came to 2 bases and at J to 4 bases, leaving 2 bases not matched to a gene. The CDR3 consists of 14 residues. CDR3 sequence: CASSLTTGGETQYF. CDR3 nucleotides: TGTGCCAGCAGCTTAACGACAGGGGGAGAGACCCAGTACTTC. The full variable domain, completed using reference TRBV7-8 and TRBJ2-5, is GAGVSQSPRYKVAKRGQDVALRCDPISGHVSLFWYQQALGQGPEFLTYFQNEAQLDKSGLPSDRFFAERPEGSVSTLKIQRTQQEDSAVYLCASSLTTGGETQYFGPGTRLLVL.